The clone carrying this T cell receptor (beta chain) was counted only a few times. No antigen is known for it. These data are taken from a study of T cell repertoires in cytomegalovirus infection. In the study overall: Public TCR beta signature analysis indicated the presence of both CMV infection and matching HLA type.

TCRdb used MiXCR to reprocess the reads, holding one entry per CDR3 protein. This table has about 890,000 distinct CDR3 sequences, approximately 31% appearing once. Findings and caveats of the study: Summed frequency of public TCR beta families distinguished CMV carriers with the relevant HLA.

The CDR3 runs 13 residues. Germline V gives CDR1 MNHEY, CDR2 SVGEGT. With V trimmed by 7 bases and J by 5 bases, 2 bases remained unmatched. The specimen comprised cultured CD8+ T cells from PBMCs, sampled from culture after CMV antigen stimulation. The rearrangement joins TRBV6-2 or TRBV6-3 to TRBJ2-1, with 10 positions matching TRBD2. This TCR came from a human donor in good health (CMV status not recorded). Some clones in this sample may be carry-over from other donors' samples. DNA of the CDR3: TGTGCCAGCAATCTAGCGGGAGACAATGAGCAGTTCTTC. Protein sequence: CASNLAGDNEQFF.